This entry features one TCR beta chain sequence. The CDR3 has 12 amino acids. J was trimmed by 8 bases and V by 8 bases; bases with no gene match: 8. Germline V gives CDR1 MNHEY, CDR2 SVGAGI. Generated by immunoSEQ multiplex PCR, the TCRdb table keeps only in-frame clones and is missing some. The table has under 20,000 clones, 87% seen once; the top ten hold approximately 10%. This sample was included in a study of control samples from healthy donors and cancer patients. The source material was PBMCs. The chain uses TRBV6-5 and TRBJ1-1; 7 nucleotides match TRBD1. This sequence originates from a woman aged 65 to 85 with colorectal cancer. In nucleotides, the CDR3 is TGTGCCAGCGGAGGGTGGACAGGCGAAGCTTTCTTT. Encoded protein: CASGGWTGEAFF.